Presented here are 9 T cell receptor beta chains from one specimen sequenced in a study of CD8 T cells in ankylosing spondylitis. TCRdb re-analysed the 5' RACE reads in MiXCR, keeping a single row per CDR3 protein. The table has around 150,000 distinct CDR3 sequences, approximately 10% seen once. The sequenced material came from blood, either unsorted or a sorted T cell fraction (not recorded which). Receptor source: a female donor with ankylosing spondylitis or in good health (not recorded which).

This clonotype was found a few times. The CDR3: CASSSYRGSYGYTF. The DNA of the CDR3 is TGTGCCAGCAGCTCTTACAGGGGGAGCTATGGCTACACCTTC. The genes are TRBV12-3 or TRBV12-4 and TRBJ1-2, with 8 bases lining up with TRBD1. The CDR3 length is 14 residues. Unmatched junction bases numbered 7, after V lost 6 bases and J lost 4 bases.

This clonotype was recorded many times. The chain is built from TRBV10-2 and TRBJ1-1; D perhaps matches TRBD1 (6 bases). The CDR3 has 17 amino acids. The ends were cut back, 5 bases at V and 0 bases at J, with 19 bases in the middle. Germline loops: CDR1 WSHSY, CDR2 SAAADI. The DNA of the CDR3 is TGCGCCAGCAGTCCCCGGGGCAGGGGTCCGATGAACACTGAAGCTTTCTTT. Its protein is CASSPRGRGPMNTEAFF.

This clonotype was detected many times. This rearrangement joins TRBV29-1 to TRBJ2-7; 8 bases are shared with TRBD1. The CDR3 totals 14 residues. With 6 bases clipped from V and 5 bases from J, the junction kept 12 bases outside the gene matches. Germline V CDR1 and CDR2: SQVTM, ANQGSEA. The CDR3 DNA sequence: TGCAGCGTATATAGACAGGGGCGGTTGGACGAGCAGTACTTC. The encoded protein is CSVYRQGRLDEQYF.

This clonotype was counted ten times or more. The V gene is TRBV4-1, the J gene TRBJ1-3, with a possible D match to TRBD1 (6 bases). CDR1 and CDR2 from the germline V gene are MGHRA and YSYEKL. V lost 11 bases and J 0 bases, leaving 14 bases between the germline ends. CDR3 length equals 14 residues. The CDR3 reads CASGAASSGNTIYF. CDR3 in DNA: TGCGCCTCGGGGGCGGCGAGCTCTGGAAACACCATATATTTT.

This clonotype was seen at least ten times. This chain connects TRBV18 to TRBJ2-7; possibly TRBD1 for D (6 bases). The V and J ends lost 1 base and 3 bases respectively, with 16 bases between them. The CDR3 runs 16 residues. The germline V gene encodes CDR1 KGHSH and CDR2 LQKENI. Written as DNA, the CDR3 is TGTGCCAGCTCACCACTCCTACAGGGCCTTAACTACGAGCAGTACTTC. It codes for CASSPLLQGLNYEQYF.

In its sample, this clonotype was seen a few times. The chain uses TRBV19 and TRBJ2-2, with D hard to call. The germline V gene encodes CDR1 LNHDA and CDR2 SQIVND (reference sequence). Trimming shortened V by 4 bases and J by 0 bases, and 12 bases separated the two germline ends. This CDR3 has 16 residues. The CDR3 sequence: CASSTRRGTNTGELFF. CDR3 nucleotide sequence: TGTGCCAGTAGTACCCGTCGAGGCACGAACACCGGGGAGCTGTTTTTT.

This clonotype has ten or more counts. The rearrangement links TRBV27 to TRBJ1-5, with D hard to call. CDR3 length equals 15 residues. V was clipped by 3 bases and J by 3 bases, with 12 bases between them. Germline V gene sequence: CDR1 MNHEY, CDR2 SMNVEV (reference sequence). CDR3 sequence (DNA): TGTGCCAGCAGTTTTACGACCGGCGTCAATCAGCCCCAGCATTTT. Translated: CASSFTTGVNQPQHF.

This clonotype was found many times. CDR3 bases: TGTGCCAGCAGCCCGGGACTATCCCTCTACGAGCAGTACTTC. This codes for CASSPGLSLYEQYF. J is TRBJ2-7 and V is TRBV5-5, with 7 bases that match TRBD2. In germline, CDR1 is SGHKS, CDR2 YYEKEE (reference sequence). Trimming cost V 4 bases and J 3 bases; bases outside gene matches: 7. The CDR3 totals 14 residues.

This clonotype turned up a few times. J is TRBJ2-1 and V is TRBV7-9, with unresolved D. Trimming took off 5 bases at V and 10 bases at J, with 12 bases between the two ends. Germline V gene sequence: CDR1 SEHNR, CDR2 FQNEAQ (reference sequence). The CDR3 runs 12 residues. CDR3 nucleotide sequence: TGTGCCAGCAGCCCCGCCGACTTGGAGCAGTTCTTC. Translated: CASSPADLEQFF. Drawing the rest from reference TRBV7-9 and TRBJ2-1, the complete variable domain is DTGVSQNPRHKITKRGQNVTFRCDPISEHNRLYWYRQTLGQGPEFLTYFQNEAQLEKSRLLSDRFSAERPKGSFSTLEIQRTEQGDSAMYLCASSPADLEQFFGPGTRLTVL.